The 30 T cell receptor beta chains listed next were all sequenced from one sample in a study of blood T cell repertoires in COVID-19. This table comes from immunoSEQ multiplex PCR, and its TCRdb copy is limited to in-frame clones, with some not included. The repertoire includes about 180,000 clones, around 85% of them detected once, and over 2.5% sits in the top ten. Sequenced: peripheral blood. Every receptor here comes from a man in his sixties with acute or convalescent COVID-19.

CDR3 protein: CASSLNAGNTEAFF. The DNA for the CDR3 is TGTGCCAGCAGCTTAAACGCAGGGAACACTGAAGCTTTCTTT. The genes are TRBV7-3 and TRBJ1-1, with unresolved D. Trimming removed 1 base at V and 1 base at J, with 7 bases between. Germline values: CDR1 SGHTA, CDR2 FQGTGA. The CDR3 runs 14 residues.

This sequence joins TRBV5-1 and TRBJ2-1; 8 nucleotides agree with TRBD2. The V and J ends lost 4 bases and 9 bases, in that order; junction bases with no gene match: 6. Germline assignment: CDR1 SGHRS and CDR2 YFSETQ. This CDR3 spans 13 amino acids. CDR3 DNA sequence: TGCGCCAGCAGCACGGGACTAGAGCGTGAGCAGTTCTTC. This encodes CASSTGLEREQFF.

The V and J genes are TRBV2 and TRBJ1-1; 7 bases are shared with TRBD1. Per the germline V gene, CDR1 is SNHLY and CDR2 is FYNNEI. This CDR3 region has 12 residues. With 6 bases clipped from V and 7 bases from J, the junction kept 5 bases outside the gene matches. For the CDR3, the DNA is TGTGCCAGCAGGACAGGGTCTCATGAAGCTTTCTTT. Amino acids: CASRTGSHEAFF.

The CDR3 sequence is CASAGTAKETQYF. The CDR3 DNA is TGTGCCAGCGCCGGGACAGCGAAAGAGACCCAGTACTTC. This chain links TRBV3-1 (or the pseudogene TRBV3-2) with TRBJ2-5, with 7 bases that match TRBD1. The CDR3 runs to 13 residues. CDR1 LGHDT and CDR2 YNNKEL come from the germline V gene (reference sequence). The V segment lost 8 bases and the J segment 3 bases; nucleotides outside the gene matches: 6.

CDR3 protein: CASSPPGGDRGELFF. The CDR3 DNA reads as TGCGCCAGCAGCCCTCCGGGGGGAGATAGAGGGGAGCTGTTTTTT. This rearrangement joins TRBV5-1 to TRBJ2-2, with TRBD2 matching 7 bases. V dropped 4 bases and J dropped 8; count of bases not matched to a gene: 11. The CDR3 extends over 15 amino acids. Germline CDR1 and CDR2: SGHRS and YFSETQ.

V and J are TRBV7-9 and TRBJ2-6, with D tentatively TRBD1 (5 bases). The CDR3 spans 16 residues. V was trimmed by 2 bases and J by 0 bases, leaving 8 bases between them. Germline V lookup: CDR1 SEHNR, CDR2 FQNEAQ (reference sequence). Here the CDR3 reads CASSLPTGSGANVLTF. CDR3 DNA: TGTGCCAGCAGCTTACCTACAGGCTCTGGGGCCAACGTCCTGACTTTC.

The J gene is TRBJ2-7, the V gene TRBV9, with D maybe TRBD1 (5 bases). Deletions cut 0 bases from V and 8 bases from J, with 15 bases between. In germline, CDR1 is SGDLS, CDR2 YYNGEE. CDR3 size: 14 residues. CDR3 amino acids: CASSVEGIAGKQYF. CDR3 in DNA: TGTGCCAGCAGCGTAGAGGGGATCGCTGGCAAGCAGTACTTC.

CDR3 sequence (DNA): TGTGCCAGCAGCTCCGACAGGGTTAATTCACCCCTCCACTTT. It codes for CASSSDRVNSPLHF. The chain uses TRBV7-2 and TRBJ1-6; TRBD1 matches at 7 bases. With 4 bases clipped from V and 6 bases from J, the junction kept 3 bases outside the gene matches. The CDR3 sequence is 14 residues long. In germline, CDR1 is SGHTA, CDR2 FQGNSA.

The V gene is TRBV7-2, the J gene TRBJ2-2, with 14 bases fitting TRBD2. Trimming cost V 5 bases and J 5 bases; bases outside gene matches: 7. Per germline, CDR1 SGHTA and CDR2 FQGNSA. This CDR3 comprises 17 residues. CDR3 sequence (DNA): TGTGCCAGCAGCACACGACTAGCGGGAGGGCAGACCGGGGAGCTGTTTTTT. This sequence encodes CASSTRLAGGQTGELFF.

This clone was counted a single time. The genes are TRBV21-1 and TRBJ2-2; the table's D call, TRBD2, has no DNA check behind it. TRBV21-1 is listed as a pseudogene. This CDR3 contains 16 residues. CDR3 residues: CASRKGAGVSTGELFF. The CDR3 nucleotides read TGTGCCAGCAGAAAGGGAGCGGGAGTAAGTACCGGGGAGCTGTTTTTT.

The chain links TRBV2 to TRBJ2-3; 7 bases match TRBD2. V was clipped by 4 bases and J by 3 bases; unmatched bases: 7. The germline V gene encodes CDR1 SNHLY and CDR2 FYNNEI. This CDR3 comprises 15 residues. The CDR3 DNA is TGTGCCAGCAGTGGACAGCGGACTAGAACAGATACGCAGTATTTT. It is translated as CASSGQRTRTDTQYF.

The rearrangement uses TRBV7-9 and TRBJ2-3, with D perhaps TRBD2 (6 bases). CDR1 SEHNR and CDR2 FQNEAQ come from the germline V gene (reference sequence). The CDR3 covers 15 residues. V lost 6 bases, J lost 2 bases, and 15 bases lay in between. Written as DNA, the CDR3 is TGTGCCAGCAGTTATTATGGCGGGACCACAGATACGCAGTATTTT. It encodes CASSYYGGTTDTQYF.

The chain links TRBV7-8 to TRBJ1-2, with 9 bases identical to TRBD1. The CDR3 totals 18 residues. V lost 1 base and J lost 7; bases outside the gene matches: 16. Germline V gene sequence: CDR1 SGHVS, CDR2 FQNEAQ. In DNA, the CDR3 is TGTGCCAGCAGCTTAGGTGTGACAGGGGGTCGACCCATAGCTGGCTACACCTTC. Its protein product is CASSLGVTGGRPIAGYTF.

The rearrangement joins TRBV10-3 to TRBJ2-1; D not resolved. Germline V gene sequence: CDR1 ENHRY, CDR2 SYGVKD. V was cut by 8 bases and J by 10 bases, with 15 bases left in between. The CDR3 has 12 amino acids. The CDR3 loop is CAISELGQEQFF. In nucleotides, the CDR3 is TGTGCCATCTCGGAGCTAGGTCAGGAGCAGTTCTTC.

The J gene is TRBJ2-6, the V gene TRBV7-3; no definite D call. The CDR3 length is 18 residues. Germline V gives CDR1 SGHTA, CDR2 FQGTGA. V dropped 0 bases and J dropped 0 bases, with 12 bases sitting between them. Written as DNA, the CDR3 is TGTGCCAGCAGCTTAACGTTTCCGGGTTCCTCTGGGGCCAACGTCCTGACTTTC. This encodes CASSLTFPGSSGANVLTF.

The CDR3 bases are TGTGCCAGCTCACCACAGGGAGTGACAAGGATTCAAGATGGGGCCAACGTCCTGACTTTC. Its protein product is CASSPQGVTRIQDGANVLTF. The chain couples TRBV18 to TRBJ2-6; D may be TRBD2 (5 bases). The CDR3 extends over 20 amino acids. Per germline, CDR1 KGHSH and CDR2 LQKENI. V gave up 1 base and J gave up 3 bases, with 22 bases separating them.

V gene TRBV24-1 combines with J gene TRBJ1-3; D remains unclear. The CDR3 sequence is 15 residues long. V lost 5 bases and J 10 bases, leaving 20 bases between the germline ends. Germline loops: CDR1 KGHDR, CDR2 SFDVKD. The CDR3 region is CATSAPGPEGGTIYF. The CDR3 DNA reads TGTGCCACCAGTGCCCCCGGACCTGAGGGAGGAACCATATATTTT.

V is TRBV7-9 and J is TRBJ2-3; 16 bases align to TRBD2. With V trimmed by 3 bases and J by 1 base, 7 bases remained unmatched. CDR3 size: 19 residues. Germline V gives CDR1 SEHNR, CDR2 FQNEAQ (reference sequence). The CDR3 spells CASSLGLAGGPIGTDTQYF. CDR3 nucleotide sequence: TGTGCCAGCAGCTTGGGACTAGCGGGAGGGCCTATCGGCACAGATACGCAGTATTTT.

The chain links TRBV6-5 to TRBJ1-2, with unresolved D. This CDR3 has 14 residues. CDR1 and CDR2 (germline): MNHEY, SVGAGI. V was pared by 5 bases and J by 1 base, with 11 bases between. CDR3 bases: TGTGCCAGCAGTAAACTGTTATTTAACTATGGCTACACCTTC. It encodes CASSKLLFNYGYTF.

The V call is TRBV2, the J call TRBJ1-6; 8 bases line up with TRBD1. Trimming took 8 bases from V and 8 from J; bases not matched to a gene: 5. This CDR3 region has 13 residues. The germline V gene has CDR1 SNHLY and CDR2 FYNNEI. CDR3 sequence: CASWKTGDSPLHF. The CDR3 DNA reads TGTGCCAGCTGGAAGACAGGGGATTCACCCCTCCACTTT.

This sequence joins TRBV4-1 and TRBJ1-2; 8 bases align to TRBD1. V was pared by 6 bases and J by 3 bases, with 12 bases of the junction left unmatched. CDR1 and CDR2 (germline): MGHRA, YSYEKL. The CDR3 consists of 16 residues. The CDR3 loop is CASRPTGDMGDYGYTF. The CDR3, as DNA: TGCGCCAGCAGGCCGACAGGGGACATGGGAGACTATGGCTACACCTTC.

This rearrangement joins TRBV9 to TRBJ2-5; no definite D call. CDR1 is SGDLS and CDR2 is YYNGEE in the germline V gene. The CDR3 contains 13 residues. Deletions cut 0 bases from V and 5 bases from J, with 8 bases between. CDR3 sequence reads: CASSVANAETQYF. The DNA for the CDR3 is TGTGCCAGCAGCGTAGCTAATGCGGAGACCCAGTACTTC. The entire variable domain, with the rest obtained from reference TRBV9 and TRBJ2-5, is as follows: DSGVTQTPKHLITATGQRVTLRCSPRSGDLSVYWYQQSLDQGLQFLIQYYNGEERAKGNILERFSAQQFPDLHSELNLSSLELGDSALYFCASSVANAETQYFGPGTRLLVL.

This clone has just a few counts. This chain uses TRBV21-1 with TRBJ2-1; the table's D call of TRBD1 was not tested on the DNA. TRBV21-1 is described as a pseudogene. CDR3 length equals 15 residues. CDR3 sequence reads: CASSKVAYAGNEQFF. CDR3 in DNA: TGTGCCAGCAGCAAAGTGGCATACGCTGGCAATGAGCAGTTCTTC.

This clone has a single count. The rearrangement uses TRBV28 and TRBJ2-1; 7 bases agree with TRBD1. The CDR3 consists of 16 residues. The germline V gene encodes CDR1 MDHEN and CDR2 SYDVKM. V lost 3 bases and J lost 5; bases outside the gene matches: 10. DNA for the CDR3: TGTGCCAGCAGTTTGGGGGCGGGCAGGGGGAACAATGAGCAGTTCTTC. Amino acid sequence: CASSLGAGRGNNEQFF.

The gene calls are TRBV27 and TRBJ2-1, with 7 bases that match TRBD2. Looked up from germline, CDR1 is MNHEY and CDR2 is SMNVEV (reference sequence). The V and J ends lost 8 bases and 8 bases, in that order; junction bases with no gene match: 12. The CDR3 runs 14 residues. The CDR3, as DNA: TGTGCCAGCCCACACTCAGCGGGGAGGCATGAGCAGTTCTTC. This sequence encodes CASPHSAGRHEQFF.

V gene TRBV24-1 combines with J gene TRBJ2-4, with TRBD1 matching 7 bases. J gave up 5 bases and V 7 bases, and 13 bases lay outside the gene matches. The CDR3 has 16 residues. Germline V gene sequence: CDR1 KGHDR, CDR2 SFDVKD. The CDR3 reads CATRGKGAMRENIQYF. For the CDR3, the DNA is TGTGCCACCAGGGGAAAGGGGGCGATGCGCGAAAACATTCAGTACTTC.

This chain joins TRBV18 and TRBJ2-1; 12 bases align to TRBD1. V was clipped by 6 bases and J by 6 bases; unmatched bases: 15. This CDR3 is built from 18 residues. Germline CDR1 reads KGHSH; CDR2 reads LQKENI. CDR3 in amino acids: CASSLGAPGTGGFNEQFF. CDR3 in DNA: TGTGCCAGCTCTCTAGGAGCCCCCGGGACAGGGGGCTTCAATGAGCAGTTCTTC. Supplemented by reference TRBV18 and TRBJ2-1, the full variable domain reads NAGVMQNPRHLVRRRGQEARLRCSPMKGHSHVYWYRQLPEEGLKFMVYLQKENIIDESGMPKERFSAEFPKEGPSILRIQQVVRGDSAAYFCASSLGAPGTGGFNEQFFGPGTRLTVL.

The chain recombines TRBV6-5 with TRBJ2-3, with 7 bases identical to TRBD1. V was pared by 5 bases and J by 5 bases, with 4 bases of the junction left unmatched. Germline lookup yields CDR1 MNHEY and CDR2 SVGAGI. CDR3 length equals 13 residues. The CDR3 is CASSNRGRDTQYF. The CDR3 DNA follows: TGTGCCAGCAGTAACAGGGGCCGAGATACGCAGTATTTT.

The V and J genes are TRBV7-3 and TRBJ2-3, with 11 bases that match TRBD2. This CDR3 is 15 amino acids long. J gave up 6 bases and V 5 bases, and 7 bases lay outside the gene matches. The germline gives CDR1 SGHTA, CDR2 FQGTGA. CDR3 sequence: CASSQTSGRSDTQYF. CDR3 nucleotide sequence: TGTGCCAGCAGCCAAACTAGCGGGAGATCGGATACGCAGTATTTT.

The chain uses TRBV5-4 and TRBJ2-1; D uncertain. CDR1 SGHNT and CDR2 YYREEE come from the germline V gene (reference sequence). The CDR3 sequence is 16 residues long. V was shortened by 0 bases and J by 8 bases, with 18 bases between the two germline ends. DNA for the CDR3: TGTGCCAGCAGCTTGGCCGGCAGGTTTTTGAGAGATGAGCAGTTCTTC. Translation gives CASSLAGRFLRDEQFF.